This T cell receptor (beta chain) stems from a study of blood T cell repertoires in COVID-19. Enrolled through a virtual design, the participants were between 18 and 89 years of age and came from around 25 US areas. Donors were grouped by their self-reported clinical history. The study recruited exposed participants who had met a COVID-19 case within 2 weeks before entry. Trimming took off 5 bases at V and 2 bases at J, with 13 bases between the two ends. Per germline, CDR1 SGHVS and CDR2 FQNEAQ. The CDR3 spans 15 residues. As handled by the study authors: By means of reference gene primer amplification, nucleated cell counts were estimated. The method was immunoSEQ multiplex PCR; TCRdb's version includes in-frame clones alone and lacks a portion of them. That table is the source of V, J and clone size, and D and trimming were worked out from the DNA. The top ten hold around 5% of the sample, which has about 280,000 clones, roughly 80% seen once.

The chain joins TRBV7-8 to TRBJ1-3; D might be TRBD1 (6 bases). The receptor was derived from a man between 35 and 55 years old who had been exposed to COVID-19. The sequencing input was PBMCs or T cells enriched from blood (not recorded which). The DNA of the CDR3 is TGTGCCAGCAGCGCACAGGGATCAACTGGAAACACCATATATTTT. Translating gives CASSAQGSTGNTIYF.